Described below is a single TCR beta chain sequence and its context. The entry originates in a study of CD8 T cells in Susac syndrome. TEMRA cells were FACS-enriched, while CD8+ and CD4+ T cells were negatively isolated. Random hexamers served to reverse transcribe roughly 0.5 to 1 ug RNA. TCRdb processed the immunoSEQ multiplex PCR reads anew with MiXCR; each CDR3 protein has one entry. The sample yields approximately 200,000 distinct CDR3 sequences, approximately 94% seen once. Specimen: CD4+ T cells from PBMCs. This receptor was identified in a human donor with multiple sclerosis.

This CDR3 reads CASSLSYAKNIQYF. In DNA form, the CDR3 reads TGCGCCAGCAGTTTAAGTTATGCCAAAAACATTCAGTACTTC. The genes are TRBV5-1 and TRBJ2-4; D uncertain. The V end was cut by 5 bases, the J end by 1 base, with 10 bases between. This CDR3 contains 14 residues. Germline V CDR1 and CDR2: SGHRS, YFSETQ.